The source of this TCR beta chain is a study of blood T cell repertoires in COVID-19. Study-level information: COVID-19 samples, acute and convalescent, were from the United States, Italy and Spain.

Authors' analysis steps: Reference gene primer amplification in the assay estimated nucleated cell counts. This table comes from immunoSEQ multiplex PCR, and its TCRdb copy is limited to in-frame clones, with some not included. Clonal size and the V and J genes are those of that table, whereas D and trimming came from the DNA. The table records a few hundred thousand clones, 70% to 90% of them present only once. Participants reported their clinical history, and cohort assignment relied on those reports. All recovered Cohort 3 donors got two negative PCRs, got clearance, or saw symptom resolution. This TCR derives from a woman in her thirties who had recovered from COVID-19. What was sequenced was PBMCs or T cells enriched from blood (not recorded which).

CDR3 sequence (DNA): TGTGCCAGTAACCAGGGACAGGGTGGCTCCGGGGAGCTGTTTTTT. The encoded protein is CASNQGQGGSGELFF. The rearrangement joins TRBV6-5 to TRBJ2-2; 9 bases are shared with TRBD1. J gave up 6 bases and V 9 bases, and 11 bases lay outside the gene matches. Germline CDR1 is MNHEY and CDR2 is SVGAGI. The CDR3 totals 15 residues.